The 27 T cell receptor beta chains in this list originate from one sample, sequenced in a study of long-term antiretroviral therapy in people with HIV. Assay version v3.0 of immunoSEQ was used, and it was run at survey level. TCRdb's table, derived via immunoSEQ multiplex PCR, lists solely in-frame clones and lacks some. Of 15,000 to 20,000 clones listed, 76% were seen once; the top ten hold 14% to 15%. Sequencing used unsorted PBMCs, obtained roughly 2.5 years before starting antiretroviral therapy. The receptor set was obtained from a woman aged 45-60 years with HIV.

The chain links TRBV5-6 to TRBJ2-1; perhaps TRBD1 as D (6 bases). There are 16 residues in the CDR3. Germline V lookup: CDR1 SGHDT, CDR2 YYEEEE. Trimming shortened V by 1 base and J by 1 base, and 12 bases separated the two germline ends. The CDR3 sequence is CASSLRWQGSYNEQFF. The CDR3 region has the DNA TGTGCCAGCAGCTTGAGATGGCAGGGGTCCTACAATGAGCAGTTCTTC. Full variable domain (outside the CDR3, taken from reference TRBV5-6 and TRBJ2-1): DAGVTQSPTHLIKTRGQQVTLRCSPKSGHDTVSWYQQALGQGPQFIFQYYEEEERQRGNFPDRFSGHQFPNYSSELNVNALLLGDSALYLCASSLRWQGSYNEQFFGPGTRLTVL.

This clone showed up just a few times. CDR3 region: CAISGGAPGGYTF. The CDR3 DNA reads TGTGCCATCAGTGGGGGAGCCCCGGGTGGCTACACCTTC. V gene TRBV10-3 combines with J gene TRBJ1-2; D is uncertain. V lost 4 bases and J lost 7, with 13 bases in between. The CDR3 length is 13 residues. Germline V gene sequence: CDR1 ENHRY, CDR2 SYGVKD.

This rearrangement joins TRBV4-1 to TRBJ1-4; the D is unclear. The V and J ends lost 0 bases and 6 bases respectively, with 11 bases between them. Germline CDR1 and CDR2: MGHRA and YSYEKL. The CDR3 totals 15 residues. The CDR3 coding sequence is TGCGCCAGCAGCCAAGATGGACCGGTTGATGAAAAACTGTTTTTT. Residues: CASSQDGPVDEKLFF.

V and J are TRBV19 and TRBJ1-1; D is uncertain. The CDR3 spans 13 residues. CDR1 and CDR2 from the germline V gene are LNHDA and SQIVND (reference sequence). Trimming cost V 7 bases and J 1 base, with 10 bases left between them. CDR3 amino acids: CASTWSKNTEAFF. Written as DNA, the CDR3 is TGTGCCAGTACCTGGAGCAAGAACACTGAAGCTTTCTTT.

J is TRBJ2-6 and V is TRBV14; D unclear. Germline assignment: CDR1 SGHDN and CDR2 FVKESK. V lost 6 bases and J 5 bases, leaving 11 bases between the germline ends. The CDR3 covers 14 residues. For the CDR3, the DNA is TGTGCCAGCAGTAACCTAGGAAGGGCCAACGTCCTGACTTTC. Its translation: CASSNLGRANVLTF.

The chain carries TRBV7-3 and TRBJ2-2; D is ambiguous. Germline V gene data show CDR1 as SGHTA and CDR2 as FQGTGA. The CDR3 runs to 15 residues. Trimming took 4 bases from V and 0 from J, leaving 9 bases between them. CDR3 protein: CASSYSTTNTGELFF. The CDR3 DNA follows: TGTGCCAGCAGCTACTCTACCACGAACACCGGGGAGCTGTTTTTT.

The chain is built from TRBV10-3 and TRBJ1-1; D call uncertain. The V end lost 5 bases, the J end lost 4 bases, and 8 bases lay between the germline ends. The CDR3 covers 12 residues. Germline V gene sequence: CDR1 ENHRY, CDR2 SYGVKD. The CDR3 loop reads CAISLTGTEAFF. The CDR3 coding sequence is TGTGCCATCAGTTTGACGGGCACTGAAGCTTTCTTT.

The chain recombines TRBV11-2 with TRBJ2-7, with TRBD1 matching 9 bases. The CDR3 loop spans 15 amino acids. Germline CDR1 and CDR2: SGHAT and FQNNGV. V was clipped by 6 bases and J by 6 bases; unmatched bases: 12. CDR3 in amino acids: CASREAGTGMGEQYF. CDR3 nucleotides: TGTGCCAGCAGGGAGGCCGGGACAGGGATGGGCGAGCAGTACTTC.

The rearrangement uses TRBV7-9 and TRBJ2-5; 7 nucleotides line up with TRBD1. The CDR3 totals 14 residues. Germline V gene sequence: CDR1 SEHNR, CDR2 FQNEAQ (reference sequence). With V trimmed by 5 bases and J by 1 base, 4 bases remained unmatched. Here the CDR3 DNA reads TGTGCCAGCAGCCCCGGGACAGCCCAAGAGACCCAGTACTTC. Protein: CASSPGTAQETQYF.

The CDR3 protein is CASSPGSGGQYF. The CDR3 region has the DNA TGTGCCAGCAGTCCTGGGTCAGGGGGGCAGTATTTT. The genes are TRBV2 and TRBJ2-3; 7 nucleotides match TRBD1. V lost 5 bases to trimming and J lost 11 bases; unmatched junction nucleotides: 7. The CDR3 has 12 residues. Germline loops: CDR1 SNHLY, CDR2 FYNNEI. Full variable domain (missing parts from reference TRBV2 and TRBJ2-3): EPEVTQTPSHQVTQMGQEVILRCVPISNHLYFYWYRQILGQKVEFLVSFYNNEISEKSEIFDDQFSVERPDGSNFTLKIRSTKLEDSAMYFCASSPGSGGQYFGPGTRLTVL.

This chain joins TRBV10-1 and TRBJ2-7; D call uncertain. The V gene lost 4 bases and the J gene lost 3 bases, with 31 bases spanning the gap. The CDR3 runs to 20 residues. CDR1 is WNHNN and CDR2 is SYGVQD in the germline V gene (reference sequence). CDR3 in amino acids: CASSGWPLLPPPSKLYEQYF. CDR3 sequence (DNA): TGCGCCAGCAGTGGATGGCCCCTACTACCCCCTCCCAGTAAACTCTACGAGCAGTACTTC.

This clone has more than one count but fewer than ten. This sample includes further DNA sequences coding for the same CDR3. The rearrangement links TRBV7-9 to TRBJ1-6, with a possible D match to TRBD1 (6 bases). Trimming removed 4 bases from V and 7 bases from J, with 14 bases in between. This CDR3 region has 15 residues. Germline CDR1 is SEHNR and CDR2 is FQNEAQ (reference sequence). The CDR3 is CASSSRAGVNSPLHF. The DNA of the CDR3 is TGTGCCAGCAGCTCCAGGGCAGGGGTGAATTCACCCCTCCACTTT.

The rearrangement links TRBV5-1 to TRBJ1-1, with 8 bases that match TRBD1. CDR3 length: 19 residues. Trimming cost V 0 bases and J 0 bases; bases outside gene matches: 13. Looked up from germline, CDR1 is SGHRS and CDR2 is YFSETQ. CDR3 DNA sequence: TGCGCCAGCAGCTTGGAACGGGCGCAGGGGGCCCCTATGAACACTGAAGCTTTCTTT. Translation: CASSLERAQGAPMNTEAFF.

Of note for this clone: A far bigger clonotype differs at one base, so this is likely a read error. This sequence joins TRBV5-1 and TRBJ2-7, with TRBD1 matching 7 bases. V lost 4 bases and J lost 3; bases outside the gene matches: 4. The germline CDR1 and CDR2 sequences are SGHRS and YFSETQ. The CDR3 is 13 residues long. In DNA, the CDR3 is TGCGCCAGCAGCCCCAGACAGGGCTACGAGCAGTACTTC. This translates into CASSPRQGYEQYF.

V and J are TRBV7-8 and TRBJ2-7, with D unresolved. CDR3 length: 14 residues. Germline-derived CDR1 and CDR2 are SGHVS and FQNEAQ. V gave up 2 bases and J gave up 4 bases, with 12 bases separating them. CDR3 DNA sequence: TGTGCCAGCAGCTTAATAGGATATGGGTACGAGCAGTACGTC. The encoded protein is CASSLIGYGYEQYV.

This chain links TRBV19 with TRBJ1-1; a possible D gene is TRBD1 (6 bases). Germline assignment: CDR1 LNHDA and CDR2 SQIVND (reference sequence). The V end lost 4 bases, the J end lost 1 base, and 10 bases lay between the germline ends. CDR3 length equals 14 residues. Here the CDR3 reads CASSNGQPNTEAFF. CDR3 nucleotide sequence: TGTGCCAGTAGTAATGGACAGCCGAACACTGAAGCTTTCTTT.

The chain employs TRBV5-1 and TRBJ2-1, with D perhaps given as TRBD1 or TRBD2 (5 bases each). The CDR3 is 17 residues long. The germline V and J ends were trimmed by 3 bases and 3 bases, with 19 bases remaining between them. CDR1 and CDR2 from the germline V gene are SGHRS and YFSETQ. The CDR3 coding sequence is TGCGCCAGCAGCTCTAAGGGTAGGGGAGAAAGCTACAATGAGCAGTTCTTC. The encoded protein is CASSSKGRGESYNEQFF.

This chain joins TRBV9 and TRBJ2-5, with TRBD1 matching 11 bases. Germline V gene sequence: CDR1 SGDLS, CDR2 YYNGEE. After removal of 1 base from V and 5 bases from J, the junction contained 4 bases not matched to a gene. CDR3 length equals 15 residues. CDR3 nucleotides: TGTGCCAGCAGCGTAAGGACAGGGGGCGTTGAGACCCAGTACTTC. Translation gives CASSVRTGGVETQYF.

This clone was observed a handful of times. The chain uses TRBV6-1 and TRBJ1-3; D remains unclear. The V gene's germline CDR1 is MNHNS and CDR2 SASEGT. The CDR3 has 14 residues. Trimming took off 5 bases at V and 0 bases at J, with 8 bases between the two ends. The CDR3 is CASSLGHSGNTIYF. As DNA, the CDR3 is TGTGCCAGCAGTCTGGGTCACTCTGGAAACACCATATATTTT.

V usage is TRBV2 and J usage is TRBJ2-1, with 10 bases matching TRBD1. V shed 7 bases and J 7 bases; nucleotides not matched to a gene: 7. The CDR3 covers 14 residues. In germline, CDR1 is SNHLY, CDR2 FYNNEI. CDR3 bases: TGTGCCAGCAACGGGGGGACAGGGGAGAATGAGCAGTTCTTC. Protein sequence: CASNGGTGENEQFF.

DNA of the CDR3: TGCGCCAGCATCAAATCGGAAGTAACAGATACGCAGTATTTT. As protein: CASIKSEVTDTQYF. This chain uses TRBV5-1 with TRBJ2-3; D gene uncertain. V lost 6 bases, J lost 3 bases, and 14 bases lay in between. Germline V lookup: CDR1 SGHRS, CDR2 YFSETQ. The CDR3 has 14 residues. The variable domain in full, completed from reference TRBV5-1 and TRBJ2-3, reads KAGVTQTPRYLIKTRGQQVTLSCSPISGHRSVSWYQQTPGQGLQFLFEYFSETQRNKGNFPGRFSGRQFSNSRSEMNVSTLELGDSALYLCASIKSEVTDTQYFGPGTRLTVL.

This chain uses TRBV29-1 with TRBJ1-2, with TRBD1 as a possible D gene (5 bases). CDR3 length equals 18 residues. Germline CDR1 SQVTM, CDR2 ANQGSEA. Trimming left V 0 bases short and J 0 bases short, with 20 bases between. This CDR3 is CSVEERLGRGAANYGYTF. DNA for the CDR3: TGCAGCGTTGAAGAGAGGTTGGGGCGGGGAGCGGCTAACTATGGCTACACCTTC.

The CDR3 spells CASRSRDRIYGYTF. Here the CDR3 DNA reads TGTGCCAGTAGGAGTCGGGACAGGATATATGGCTACACCTTC. The genes are TRBV19 and TRBJ1-2, with 8 bases aligning to TRBD1. Per germline, CDR1 LNHDA and CDR2 SQIVND (reference sequence). V lost 6 bases, J lost 5 bases, and 8 bases stayed unmatched. This CDR3 spans 14 amino acids.

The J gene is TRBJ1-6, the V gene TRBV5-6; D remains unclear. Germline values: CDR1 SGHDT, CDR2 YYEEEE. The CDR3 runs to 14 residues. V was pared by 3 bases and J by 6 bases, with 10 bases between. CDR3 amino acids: CASSWEPGNSPLHF. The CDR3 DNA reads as TGTGCCAGCAGCTGGGAACCCGGTAATTCACCCCTCCACTTT.

The CDR3 DNA reads as TGTGCCAGCAGCTTACCCGGGGGTAAAGAGACCCAGTACTTC. Translation: CASSLPGGKETQYF. This sequence joins TRBV7-9 and TRBJ2-5, with D perhaps TRBD2 (6 bases). The CDR3 runs to 14 residues. V was pared by 2 bases and J by 3 bases, with 10 bases between. The V gene's germline CDR1 is SEHNR and CDR2 FQNEAQ (reference sequence).

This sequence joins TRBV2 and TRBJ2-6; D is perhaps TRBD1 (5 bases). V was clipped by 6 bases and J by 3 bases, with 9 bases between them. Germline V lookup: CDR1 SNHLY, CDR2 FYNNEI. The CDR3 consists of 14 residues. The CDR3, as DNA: TGTGCCAGCAGCGCAGGGAATGGGGCCAACGTCCTGACTTTC. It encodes CASSAGNGANVLTF.

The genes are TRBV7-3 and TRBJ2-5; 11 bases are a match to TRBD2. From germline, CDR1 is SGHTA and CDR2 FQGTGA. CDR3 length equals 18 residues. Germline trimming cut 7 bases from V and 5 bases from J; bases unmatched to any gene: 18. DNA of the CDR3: TGTGCCAGCACCGAATCAGGGACTAGCGGAAGGCTACGGGAGACCCAGTACTTC. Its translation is CASTESGTSGRLRETQYF.